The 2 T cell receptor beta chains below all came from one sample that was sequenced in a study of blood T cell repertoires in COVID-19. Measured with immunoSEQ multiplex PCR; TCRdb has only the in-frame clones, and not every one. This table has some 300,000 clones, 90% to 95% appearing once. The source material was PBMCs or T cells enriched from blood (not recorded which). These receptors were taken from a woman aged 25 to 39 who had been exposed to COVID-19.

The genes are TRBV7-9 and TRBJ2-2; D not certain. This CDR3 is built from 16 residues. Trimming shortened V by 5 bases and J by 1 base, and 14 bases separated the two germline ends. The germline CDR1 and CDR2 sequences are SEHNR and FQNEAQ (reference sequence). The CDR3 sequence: CASSPMESLNTGELFF. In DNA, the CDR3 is TGTGCCAGCAGCCCGATGGAGTCCCTGAACACCGGGGAGCTGTTTTTT.

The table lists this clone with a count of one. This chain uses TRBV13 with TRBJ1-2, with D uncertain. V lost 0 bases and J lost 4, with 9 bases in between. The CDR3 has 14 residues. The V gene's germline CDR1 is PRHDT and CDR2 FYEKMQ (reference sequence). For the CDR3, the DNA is TGTGCCAGCAGCTTAGGCCACTACTCCTATGGCTACACCTTC. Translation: CASSLGHYSYGYTF.